These T cell receptor beta chains were read from a single sample in a study of blood T cells in healthy people across ages. TCRdb analysed the 5' RACE reads with MiXCR anew, one entry per CDR3 protein. The sample records just under 550,000 distinct CDR3 sequences, more than 20% being singletons. Separately, the same data were catalogued under a study of T cells of mothers and their children.

Sequencing input: blood. The receptor set was obtained from a boy between 10 and 17 years old in good health. The CDR3 runs from the conserved cysteine through the conserved F or W. A D gene is named only where the DNA matches it firmly. A clone size is listed for some rows: how often the clone was seen (once, few, many), or a class if it is expanded.

j_call | d_call | v_call | clone_size | cdr3_nt | cdr3_aa
TRBJ1-6 | NA | TRBV12-3/TRBV12-4 | few | TGTGCCAGCAGTTTCGGGGACGGTAATTCACCCCTCCACTTT | CASSFGDGNSPLHF
TRBJ2-7 | NA | TRBV27 | NA | TGTGCCAGCCCGCCCCATCAGGGGTCCTACGAGCAGTACTTC | CASPPHQGSYEQYF
TRBJ2-5 | TRBD2 | TRBV7-9 | many | TGTGCCAGCAGCTTAGCGACTAGCGGTCGCGAGACCCAGTACTTC | CASSLATSGRETQYF
TRBJ1-5 | TRBD1 | TRBV6-1 | NA | TGTGCCAGCAAAGGACAGGGGGCGGTCAATCAGCCCCAGCATTTT | CASKGQGAVNQPQHF
TRBJ2-1 | TRBD2 | TRBV20-1 | NA | TGCAGTGCTAGAGATTCGGGCGGGAGCACCTACAATGAGCAGTTCTTC | CSARDSGGSTYNEQFF
TRBJ2-7 | NA | TRBV7-8 | NA | TGTGCCAGCAGCTTAGACGTTAATCGAGGGGGCGAGCAGTACTTC | CASSLDVNRGGEQYF
TRBJ2-1 | NA | TRBV4-2 | NA | TGTGCCAGCAGCCAAGACGGGACGGACAATGAGCAGTTCTTC | CASSQDGTDNEQFF
TRBJ1-1 | NA | TRBV20-1 | few | TGCAGTGCTAGATCCTGGACGTCGGGAACTGAAGCTTTCTTT | CSARSWTSGTEAFF
TRBJ2-3 | NA | TRBV6-6 | NA | TGTGCCAGCAGTTCCCACAGGTCAGATACGCAGTATTTT | CASSSHRSDTQYF
TRBJ2-5 | NA | TRBV21-1 | NA | TGTGCCAGCAGCCCCCGCCGACAGGGGCAAGAGACCCAGTACTTC | CASSPRRQGQETQYF
TRBJ2-4 | NA | TRBV9 | few | TGTGCCAGCAGCGTAGTCGGGGGCCAAGGAAACATTCAGTACTTC | CASSVVGGQGNIQYF
TRBJ1-1 | NA | TRBV18 | few | TGTGCCACCCGACGAGGGGTCGAGAACACTGAAGCTTTCTTT | CATRRGVENTEAFF
TRBJ2-7 | NA | TRBV9 | few | TGTGCCAGCAGCTCCCCCCCCGGGACGAGCTCCTACGAGCAGTACTTC | CASSSPPGTSSYEQYF
TRBJ2-1 | NA | TRBV20-1 | once | TGCAGTGCTAGAGGGAATCTACTAGACAACCTCTCCTACAATGAGCAGTTCTTC | CSARGNLLDNLSYNEQFF
TRBJ1-1 | TRBD1 | TRBV30 | NA | TGTGCCTGGTCCCCAGGGGGTAAGACTGAAGCTTTCTTT | CAWSPGGKTEAFF
TRBJ2-1 | TRBD2 | TRBV12-5 | NA | TGTGCTAGTGGTTTGGTACGACGAGGGCTAGCGGGAGGGAGCTCCTACAATGAGCAGTTCTTC | CASGLVRRGLAGGSSYNEQFF
TRBJ2-3 | TRBD2 | TRBV27 | NA | TGTGCCAGCAGTTTATATCTCAAGCCTAGCGGGGGGACAGATACGCAGTATTTT | CASSLYLKPSGGTDTQYF
TRBJ2-1 | NA | TRBV9 | NA | TGTGCCAGCAGCGTAGATCCTACCTCACTCAATGAGCAGTTCTTC | CASSVDPTSLNEQFF
TRBJ2-1 | NA | TRBV5-1 | few | TGCGCCAGCAGCCCGGGGGCGCGAGGAGACAATGAGCAGTTCTTC | CASSPGARGDNEQFF
TRBJ2-1 | NA | TRBV9 | NA | TGTGCCAGCAGCGAGGGCCCACTCAATGAGCAGTTCTTC | CASSEGPLNEQFF
TRBJ2-7 | TRBD2 | TRBV28 | NA | TGTGCCAGCGGGCCGGGACTAGCGGGGGAGCAGTACTTC | CASGPGLAGEQYF
TRBJ1-2 | NA | TRBV23-1 | few | TGCGCCACTAGACGGGGGGTCTTC | CATRRGVF
TRBJ1-5 | NA | TRBV28 | NA | TGTGCCAGCAAGTTCCAGGGTTGGTTTAGCAATCAGCCCCAGCATTTT | CASKFQGWFSNQPQHF
TRBJ2-5 | NA | TRBV28 | NA | TGTGCCAGCAGTTGGTGGGGGACCGCTGAGGAGACCCAGTACTTC | CASSWWGTAEETQYF
TRBJ2-3 | NA | TRBV18 | few | TGTGCCAGCTCACTGAGTAGCGGTGACACAGATACGCAGTATTTT | CASSLSSGDTDTQYF
TRBJ2-5 | NA | TRBV20-1 | few | TGCAGTGCTGGAACAGGGAGTCAAGAGACCCAGTACTTC | CSAGTGSQETQYF
TRBJ1-1 | NA | TRBV28 | few | TGTGCCAGCAGTTTAGAGGTGCCAGTCGGGACTGAAGCTTTCTTT | CASSLEVPVGTEAFF
TRBJ2-5 | TRBD1 | TRBV7-9 | once | TGTGCCAGCCCTCGGACAGGGACAATGGAGACCCAGTACTTC | CASPRTGTMETQYF
TRBJ2-2 | TRBD1 | TRBV5-4 | few | TGTGCCAGCAGCCCTCGGACAGGGGGCGCTTTCGGGGAGCTGTTTTTT | CASSPRTGGAFGELFF
TRBJ1-6 | NA | TRBV27 | NA | TGTGCCAGCAGCGGGCTTTCTGGCAGGACCATTGATTCACCCCTCCACTTT | CASSGLSGRTIDSPLHF
TRBJ2-5 | TRBD2 | TRBV7-2 | NA | TGTGCCAGCAGCTTAGAGCGGACTAGCGGGGGAAGTCGAGAGACCCAGTACTTC | CASSLERTSGGSRETQYF
TRBJ1-5 | NA | TRBV10-3 | NA | TGTGCCATCAGTGTCGGGGGTGATCAGCCCCAGCATTTT | CAISVGGDQPQHF
TRBJ2-7 | NA | TRBV28 | NA | TGTGCCAGCCAGCCCCCGCCCATTGAACTCGGAGAGCAGTACTTC | CASQPPPIELGEQYF
TRBJ2-5 | TRBD1 | TRBV5-1 | few | TGCGCCAGCTCTGGGTTCCAGGGGGTGAAGGAGACCCAGTACTTC | CASSGFQGVKETQYF
TRBJ1-1 | TRBD1 | TRBV20-1 | NA | TGCAGTGCTCTCGGACAGGAGTCGAACACTGAAGCTTTCTTT | CSALGQESNTEAFF
TRBJ1-2 | NA | TRBV7-2 | NA | TGTGCCAGCAGCTTAGAAGGCAGGGGCCCCGCGGACTATGGCTACACCTTC | CASSLEGRGPADYGYTF
TRBJ1-1 | NA | TRBV12-3/TRBV12-4 | NA | TGTGCCAGCAGTCCTGACAGGACGACTCGAGCTTTCTTT | CASSPDRTTRAFF
TRBJ2-1 | TRBD2 | TRBV4-3 | NA | TGCGCCAGCAGCCCTGGGTGGGCTAGCGGGGCCCAGGATGAGCAGTTCTTC | CASSPGWASGAQDEQFF
TRBJ1-4 | NA | TRBV7-2 | few | TGTGCCAGCGGACAGATTTATGAAAAACTGTTTTTT | CASGQIYEKLFF
TRBJ2-7 | TRBD2 | TRBV29-1 | NA | TGCAGCGTTGAGGTGCTAGCGGTTAAGGAGTCCTACGAGCAGTACTTC | CSVEVLAVKESYEQYF
TRBJ2-1 | TRBD2 | TRBV12-3/TRBV12-4 | NA | TGTGCCAGCAAATCCGGGGGGGCCTCGGAGCAGTTCTTC | CASKSGGASEQFF
TRBJ2-5 | NA | TRBV7-9 | few | TGTGCCAGCAGCCCAACCGGAGGGGCCGAGACCCAGTACTTC | CASSPTGGAETQYF
TRBJ2-7 | TRBD2 | TRBV11-2 | NA | TGTGCCAGCAGCTTACAGCTAGCGGGGGCGGAACCTCAGTACTTC | CASSLQLAGAEPQYF
TRBJ1-1 | TRBD1 | TRBV5-5 | NA | TGTGCCAGTATACAGGGGGTGGGCACTGAAGCTTTCTTT | CASIQGVGTEAFF
TRBJ1-4 | NA | TRBV6-5 | few | TGTGCCAGTAGTTACTCTACAGGGAGGAGTGAAAAACTGTTTTTT | CASSYSTGRSEKLFF
TRBJ1-2 | TRBD1 | TRBV29-1 | few | TGCAGCGTATCTCCGGGACAGGGAGGCGGCTACACCTTC | CSVSPGQGGGYTF
TRBJ2-1 | TRBD2 | TRBV15 | few | TGTGCCACCAGCTTTCGACTAGCGGACCCCTACAATGAGCAGTTCTTC | CATSFRLADPYNEQFF
TRBJ1-2 | NA | TRBV5-6 | few | TGTGCCAGCAGCCCCTACCCCACGGGCTATGGCTACACCTTC | CASSPYPTGYGYTF
TRBJ2-1 | NA | TRBV16 | few | TGTGCCAGCAGCCTGACTCGATACAATGAGCAGTTCTTC | CASSLTRYNEQFF
TRBJ2-7 | NA | TRBV7-9 | NA | TGTGCCAGCAGCGCGTGGGGGCTTGAGCAGTACTTC | CASSAWGLEQYF
TRBJ1-1 | NA | TRBV6-2/TRBV6-3 | few | TGTGCCAGCAGTTCGACCCCTGGACAGTATCGCTCTGAAGCTTTCTTT | CASSSTPGQYRSEAFF
TRBJ2-7 | NA | TRBV28 | few | TGTGCCAGCATCCAGGGGGGGGACAGCTCCTACGAGCAGTACTTC | CASIQGGDSSYEQYF
TRBJ2-7 | NA | TRBV7-3 | few | TGTGCCAGCAGCAACCAAGACCCGCAGGCCGAGCAGTACTTC | CASSNQDPQAEQYF
TRBJ2-7 | NA | TRBV19 | few | TGTGCCAGTAGTATGTCTGGGGGCGCCTACGAGCAGTACTTC | CASSMSGGAYEQYF
TRBJ1-6 | TRBD1 | TRBV20-1 | few | TGCAGTGCTGTCCGGGACAGGGGGCTAGGAAATTCACCCCTCCACTTT | CSAVRDRGLGNSPLHF
TRBJ2-1 | TRBD2 | TRBV30 | NA | TGTGCCTGGAATCCCGGGACTAGCGGGGTAGGTCAGCAGTTCTTC | CAWNPGTSGVGQQFF
TRBJ2-1 | TRBD1 | TRBV20-1 | NA | TGCAGTGCTAGTAGGGGGACAGGGGTCAATGAGCAGTTCTTC | CSASRGTGVNEQFF
TRBJ2-3 | NA | TRBV20-1 | NA | TGCAGTGCGCCCCGTCTGGATAGAGATACGCAGTATTTT | CSAPRLDRDTQYF